Here is one TCR beta chain with its context. What it binds is not known. TCRdb's table, derived via immunoSEQ multiplex PCR, lists solely in-frame clones and lacks some. The table records 130,000 to 150,000 clones, just over 90% of them present only once. CDR3 length: 15 amino acids. Per germline, CDR1 SEHNR and CDR2 FQNEAQ (reference sequence). V lost 2 bases and J 7 bases, leaving 12 bases between the germline ends. This sample was taken from a study of T cell responses to AZD1222 COVID-19 vaccine. At the level of the study: Second doses that came at about 4 or about 12 weeks were put together. Study-level results: Among those given AZD1222, only five to seven were seropositive at baseline.

The chain has TRBV7-9 and TRBJ1-6; TRBD1 might be the D (5 bases). The TCR sequence derives from an adult in good health. Specimen: peripheral blood, collected on day 0 of AZD1222 vaccination. CDR3 in DNA: TGTGCCAGCAGCTTACCTCGGGGACGGAATTCACCCCTCCACTTT. It codes for CASSLPRGRNSPLHF. The full variable domain, with the rest looked up from reference TRBV7-9 and TRBJ1-6, is DTGVSQNPRHKITKRGQNVTFRCDPISEHNRLYWYRQTLGQGPEFLTYFQNEAQLEKSRLLSDRFSAERPKGSFSTLEIQRTEQGDSAMYLCASSLPRGRNSPLHFGNGTRLTVT.